The rows below give T cell receptor beta chains drawn from one sample of a study of cytomegalovirus exposure and HLA in healthy donors. Method: immunoSEQ multiplex PCR; TCRdb's copy keeps in-frame clones and lacks some. This table has around 150,000 clones, approximately 79% appearing once. Sequencing was done on a sample of PBMCs. Every receptor here comes from a man aged 35 to 55 in good health and CMV-seropositive. Both conserved end residues are part of each CDR3. The D gene is left open where the match is weak. The size of a clone is reported for some rows only, either as once, few or many, or as a class for expanded clones.

clone_size j_call v_call d_call cdr3_nt cdr3_aa
NA TRBJ2-1 TRBV11-2 TRBD2 TGTGCCAGCAGCCCAGCGGGGGGGCTTCTAAATGAGCAGTTCTTC CASSPAGGLLNEQFF
NA TRBJ2-1 TRBV2 NA TGTGCCAGCAGTATCGGGGGAACTGGGGGTGAGCAGTTCTTC CASSIGGTGGEQFF
NA TRBJ1-1 TRBV7-3 TRBD1 TGTGCCAGCAGCTCGGGGACAGGAGTGAACACTGAAGCTTTCTTT CASSSGTGVNTEAFF
NA TRBJ2-2 TRBV19 NA TGTGCCAGTAGTATAGGTATCGGGGAGCTGTTTTTT CASSIGIGELFF
NA TRBJ1-2 TRBV19 TRBD1 TGTGCCAGTAGTATCGACAGGGAATACGGCTACACCTTC CASSIDREYGYTF
NA TRBJ2-7 TRBV2 NA TGTGCCAGCAGCGAGGGGACTCTAAGCTCCTACGAGCAGTACTTC CASSEGTLSSYEQYF
NA TRBJ2-7 TRBV7-2 NA TGTGCCAGCAGCTTATCGACAGCATCCTACGAGCAGTACTTC CASSLSTASYEQYF
few TRBJ2-5 TRBV11-2 TRBD2 TGTGCCAGCAGCTCGGCGGGGGAGAGGGAGACCCAGTACTTC CASSSAGERETQYF
once TRBJ2-2 TRBV19 NA TGTGCCAGTAGTATGGGGCACACCGGGGAGCTGTTTTTT CASSMGHTGELFF
NA TRBJ2-1 TRBV29-1 NA TGCAGCGTTGATCAGGATGAGCAGTTCTTC CSVDQDEQFF
few TRBJ1-1 TRBV15 NA TGTGCCACCAGCAGACCGACAACCATGAACACTGAAGCTTTCTTT CATSRPTTMNTEAFF
NA TRBJ2-7 TRBV6-5 TRBD1 TGTGCCAGCAGTTACCCCCGGACAGGGACCACCTACGAGCAGTACTTC CASSYPRTGTTYEQYF
few TRBJ1-2 TRBV5-1 TRBD1 TGCGCCAGCAGCTTGGAGACAGGGAACTATGGCTACACCTTC CASSLETGNYGYTF
NA TRBJ1-1 TRBV5-1 TRBD1 TGCGCCAGCAGCACCTACGACAGGGGCACTGAAGCTTTCTTT CASSTYDRGTEAFF
NA TRBJ2-3 TRBV27 TRBD2 TGTGCCAGCAGTCAAACCCCGGGGAAGCGGGGGGGCCGAGATACGCAGTATTTT CASSQTPGKRGGRDTQYF
NA TRBJ2-1 TRBV4-1 NA TGCGCCAGCAGCCAAGATCCGGTCTACAATGAGCAGTTCTTC CASSQDPVYNEQFF
NA TRBJ2-2 TRBV7-3 TRBD2 TGTGCCAGCCACCGGGGGGGGGCCACCGGGGAGCTGTTTTTT CASHRGGATGELFF
NA TRBJ1-6 TRBV7-3 TRBD1 TGTGCCAGCAGCCCGGGACAGGGGGATTCACCCCTCCACTTT CASSPGQGDSPLHF
NA TRBJ2-5 TRBV7-2 TRBD2 TGTGCCAGCAGTCGTACTGGCGGGGGGGCCCAAGAGACCCAGTACTTC CASSRTGGGAQETQYF
NA TRBJ1-1 TRBV30 NA TGTGCCTGGAGTGTATCGGGGAAATTTGAAGCTTTCTTT CAWSVSGKFEAFF
NA TRBJ2-2 TRBV19 NA TGTGCCAGTAGTGCACGACAGTACACCGGGGAGCTGTTTTTT CASSARQYTGELFF
NA TRBJ1-3 TRBV19 TRBD1 TGTGCCAGTAGTATGGGCAGGGGGCCTGGAAACACCATATATTTT CASSMGRGPGNTIYF
NA TRBJ2-1 TRBV5-4 TRBD2 TGTGCCAGCAGCTCTACTAGCGGAGGAGAGCAGTTCTTC CASSSTSGGEQFF
few TRBJ1-2 TRBV27 TRBD1 TGTGCCAGCAGTCCATGGACAGGGGGCGATGGCTACACCTTC CASSPWTGGDGYTF
NA TRBJ1-5 TRBV5-8 NA TGTGCCAGCAGCTTAACGACGGGGGGAGTCCTCTATAGCAATCAGCCCCAGCATTTT CASSLTTGGVLYSNQPQHF
NA TRBJ2-2 TRBV11-2 NA TGTGCCAGCAGCTTAGGCACGGTAGCGAACACCGGGGAGCTGTTTTTT CASSLGTVANTGELFF
NA TRBJ1-2 TRBV7-9 NA TGTGCCAGCAGCTTAGGCGGGGGGGGGCACTATGGCTACACCTTC CASSLGGGGHYGYTF
NA TRBJ2-1 TRBV19 TRBD1 TGTGCCAGTAGTCGGACAGGAACGTACAATGAGCAGTTCTTC CASSRTGTYNEQFF
NA TRBJ1-2 TRBV30 NA TGTGCCTGGGAAGGGAGCCTTTGGGGCTACACCTTC CAWEGSLWGYTF
few TRBJ1-1 TRBV5-4 NA TGTGCCAGCAGCTTGGAATGGGGGCGAAGGACTGAAGCTTTCTTT CASSLEWGRRTEAFF
NA TRBJ2-2 TRBV11-1 NA TGTGCCAGCAGCTCCGGACTCAACACCGGGGAGCTGTTTTTT CASSSGLNTGELFF
NA TRBJ2-1 TRBV11-2 NA TGTGCCAGCAGCCAAAGGCACCCAGGGTCAAATGAGCAGTTCTTC CASSQRHPGSNEQFF
NA TRBJ1-5 TRBV5-4 TRBD1 TGTGCCAGCAGTATCGACAGGGGCGAATTTCAGCCCCAGCATTTT CASSIDRGEFQPQHF
NA TRBJ2-5 TRBV4-3 TRBD2 TGCGCCAGCAGCCAAGTCGCCCCAGGGCTAGCGGGGGGCCCGAAGACCCAGTACTTC CASSQVAPGLAGGPKTQYF
NA TRBJ1-1 TRBV5-1 TRBD1 TGCGCCAGCAGCCTGCTTGGACAGGGGCTGTCGAGCACTGAAGCTTTCTTT CASSLLGQGLSSTEAFF
NA TRBJ1-5 TRBV23-1 NA TGCGCCAGCAGCCCCACGGGGGTGGGCAATCAGCCCCAGCATTTT CASSPTGVGNQPQHF